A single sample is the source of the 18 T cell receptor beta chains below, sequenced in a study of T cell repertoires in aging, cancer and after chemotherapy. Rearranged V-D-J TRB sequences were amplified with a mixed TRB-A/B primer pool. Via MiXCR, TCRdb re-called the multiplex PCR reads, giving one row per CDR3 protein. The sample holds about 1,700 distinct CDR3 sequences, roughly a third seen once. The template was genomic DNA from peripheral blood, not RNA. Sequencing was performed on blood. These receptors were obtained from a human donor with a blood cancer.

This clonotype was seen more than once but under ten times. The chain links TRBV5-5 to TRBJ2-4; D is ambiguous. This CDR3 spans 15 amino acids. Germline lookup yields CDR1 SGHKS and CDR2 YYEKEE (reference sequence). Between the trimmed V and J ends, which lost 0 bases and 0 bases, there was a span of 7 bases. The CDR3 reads CASSLGRLAKNIQYF. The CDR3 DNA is TGTGCCAGCAGCTTGGGGCGTTTAGCCAAAAACATTCAGTACTTC.

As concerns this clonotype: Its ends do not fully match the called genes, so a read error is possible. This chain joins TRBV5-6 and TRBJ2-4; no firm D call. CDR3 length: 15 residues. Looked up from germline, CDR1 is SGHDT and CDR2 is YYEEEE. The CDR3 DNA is TGTGCCAGAAGCTTAGGGCGTTTAGCCAAAAACATTCAGTACTTC. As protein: CARSLGRLAKNIQYF. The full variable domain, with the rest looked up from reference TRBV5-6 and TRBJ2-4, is DAGVTQSPTHLIKTRGQQVTLRCSPKSGHDTVSWYQQALGQGPQFIFQYYEEEERQRGNFPDRFSGHQFPNYSSELNVNALLLGDSALYLCARSLGRLAKNIQYFGAGTRLSVL.

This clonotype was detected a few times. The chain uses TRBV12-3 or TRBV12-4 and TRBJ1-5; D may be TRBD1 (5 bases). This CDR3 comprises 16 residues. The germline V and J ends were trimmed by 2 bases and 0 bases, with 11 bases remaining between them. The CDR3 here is CASSLTMGDSNQPQHF. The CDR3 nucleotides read TGTGCCAGCAGTTTAACGATGGGGGATAGCAATCAGCCCCAGCATTTT.

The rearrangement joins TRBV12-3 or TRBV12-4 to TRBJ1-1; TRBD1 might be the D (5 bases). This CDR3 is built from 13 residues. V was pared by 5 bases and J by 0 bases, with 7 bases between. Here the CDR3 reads CASSGTVNTEAFF. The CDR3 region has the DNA TGTGCCAGCAGTGGGACGGTGAACACTGAAGCTTTCTTT.

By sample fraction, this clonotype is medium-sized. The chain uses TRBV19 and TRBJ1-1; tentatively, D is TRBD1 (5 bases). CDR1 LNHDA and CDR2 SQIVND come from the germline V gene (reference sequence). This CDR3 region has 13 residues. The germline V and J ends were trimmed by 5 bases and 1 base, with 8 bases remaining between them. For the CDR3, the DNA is TGTGCCAGTAGTGCAGGGAGGAACACTGAAGCTTTCTTT. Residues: CASSAGRNTEAFF.

As DNA, the CDR3 is TGTGCCAGCAGTCCAGGGGGCCCCTCTGGAAACACCATATATTTT. Protein product: CASSPGGPSGNTIYF. This sequence joins TRBV28 and TRBJ1-3; 8 bases line up with TRBD1. The CDR3 is made up of 15 amino acids. Germline lookup yields CDR1 MDHEN and CDR2 SYDVKM. V was clipped by 5 bases and J by 0 bases; unmatched bases: 3.

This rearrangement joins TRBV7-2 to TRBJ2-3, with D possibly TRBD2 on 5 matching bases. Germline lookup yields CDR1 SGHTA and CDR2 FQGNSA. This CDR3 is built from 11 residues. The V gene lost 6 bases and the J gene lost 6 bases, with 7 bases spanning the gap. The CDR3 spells CASRWRDTQYF. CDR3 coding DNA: TGTGCCAGCAGATGGAGGGATACGCAGTATTTT.

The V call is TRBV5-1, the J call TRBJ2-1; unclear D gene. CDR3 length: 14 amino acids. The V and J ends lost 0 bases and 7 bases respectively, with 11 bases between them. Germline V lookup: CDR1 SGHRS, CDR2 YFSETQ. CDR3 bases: TGCGCCAGCAGCTTGGGGGTGGGTTGGAATGAGCAGTTCTTC. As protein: CASSLGVGWNEQFF.

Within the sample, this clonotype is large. The DNA for the CDR3 is TGTGCCAGCATGGCGGGGGCAGGGTCCCTCGAGCAGTACTTC. Protein: CASMAGAGSLEQYF. The rearrangement links TRBV5-5 to TRBJ2-7, with D maybe TRBD2 (7 bases). Germline values: CDR1 SGHKS, CDR2 YYEKEE (reference sequence). The ends were cut back, 6 bases at V and 6 bases at J, with 19 bases in the middle. The CDR3 is made up of 14 amino acids.

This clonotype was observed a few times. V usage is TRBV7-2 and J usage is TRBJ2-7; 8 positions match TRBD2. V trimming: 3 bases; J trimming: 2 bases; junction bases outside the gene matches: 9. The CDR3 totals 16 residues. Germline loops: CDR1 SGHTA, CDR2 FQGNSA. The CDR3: CASSFKALAGPYEQYF. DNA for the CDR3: TGTGCCAGCAGCTTTAAAGCGCTAGCGGGCCCCTACGAGCAGTACTTC. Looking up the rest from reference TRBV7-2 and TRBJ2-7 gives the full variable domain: GAGVSQSPSNKVTEKGKDVELRCDPISGHTALYWYRQSLGQGLEFLIYFQGNSAPDKSGLPSDRFSAERTGGSVSTLTIQRTQQEDSAVYLCASSFKALAGPYEQYFGPGTRLTVT.

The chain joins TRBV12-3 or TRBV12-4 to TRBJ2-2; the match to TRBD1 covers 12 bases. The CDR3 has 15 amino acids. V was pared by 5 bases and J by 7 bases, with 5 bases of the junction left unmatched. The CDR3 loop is CASSRDRGRDGELFF. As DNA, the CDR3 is TGTGCCAGCAGTCGGGACAGGGGGCGAGACGGGGAGCTGTTTTTT.

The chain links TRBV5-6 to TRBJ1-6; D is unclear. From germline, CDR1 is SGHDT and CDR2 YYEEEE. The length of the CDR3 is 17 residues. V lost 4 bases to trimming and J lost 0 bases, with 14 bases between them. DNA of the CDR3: TGTGCCAGCAGCCCCCCGGGAGGGAGCTCCTATAATTCACCCCTCCACTTT. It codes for CASSPPGGSSYNSPLHF.

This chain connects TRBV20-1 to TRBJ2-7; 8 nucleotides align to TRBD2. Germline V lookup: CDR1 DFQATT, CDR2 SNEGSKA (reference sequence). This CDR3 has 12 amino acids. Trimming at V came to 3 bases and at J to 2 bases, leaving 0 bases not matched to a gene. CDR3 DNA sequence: TGCAGTGCTAGGGGACTAGCCTACGAGCAGTACTTC. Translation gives CSARGLAYEQYF.

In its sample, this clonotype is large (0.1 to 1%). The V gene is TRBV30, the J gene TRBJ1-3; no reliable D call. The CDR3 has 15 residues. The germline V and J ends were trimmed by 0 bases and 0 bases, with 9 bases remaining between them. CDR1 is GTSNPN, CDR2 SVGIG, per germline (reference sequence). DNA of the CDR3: TGTGCCTGGAGTGTGAACAGCCTCTCTGGAAACACCATATATTTT. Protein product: CAWSVNSLSGNTIYF.

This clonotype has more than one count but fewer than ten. The CDR3 DNA reads as TGTGCCAGCTCACCTCAACGGGGGAACACTGAAGCTTTCTTT. Amino acids: CASSPQRGNTEAFF. The chain combines TRBV18 with TRBJ1-1; the D is unclear. The CDR3 contains 14 residues. V lost 3 bases and J 1 base, leaving 9 bases between the germline ends. Per the germline V gene, CDR1 is KGHSH and CDR2 is LQKENI.

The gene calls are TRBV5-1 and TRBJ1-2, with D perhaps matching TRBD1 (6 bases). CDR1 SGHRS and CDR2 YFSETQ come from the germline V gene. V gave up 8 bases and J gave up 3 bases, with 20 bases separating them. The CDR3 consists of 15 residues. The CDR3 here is CARGLDRRTHYGYTF. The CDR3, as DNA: TGCGCCAGGGGTTTGGACAGAAGGACCCACTATGGCTACACCTTC.

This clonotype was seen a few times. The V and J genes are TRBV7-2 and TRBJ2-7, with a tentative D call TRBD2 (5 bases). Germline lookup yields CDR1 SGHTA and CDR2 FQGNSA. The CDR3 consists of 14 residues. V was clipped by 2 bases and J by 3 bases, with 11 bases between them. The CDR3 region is CASSLTTGYYEQYF. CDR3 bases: TGTGCCAGCAGCTTAACCACGGGGTACTACGAGCAGTACTTC.

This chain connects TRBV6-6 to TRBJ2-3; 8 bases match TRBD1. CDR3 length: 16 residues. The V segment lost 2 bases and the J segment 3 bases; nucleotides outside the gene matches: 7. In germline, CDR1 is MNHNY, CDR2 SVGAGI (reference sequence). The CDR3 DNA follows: TGTGCCAGCAGTTACCTCGGGACAGGAGGGACAGATACGCAGTATTTT. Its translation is CASSYLGTGGTDTQYF.